The present TCR beta chain was sequenced within a study of CD8+ T cells in alopecia areata (dated by TCRdb to between 2017 and 2018). Concerning the study at large: Treated patients were enrolled in an open-label pilot trial of oral tofacitinib, 5 to 10 mg twice daily, for moderate-to-severe alopecia areata. Tofacitinib was administered for 6 to 18 months, and 6 months of follow-up off drug were then conducted to assess delayed response and recurrence. Disease severity in treated patients was measured with the SALT score, which quantifies the percentage of affected scalp surface area. In both human patients and the C3H/HeJ mouse model, the study applied high-throughput TCRbeta sequencing to look at T cell clonal expansion in alopecia areata. Scalp tissue and sorted CD4+ and CD8+ peripheral blood T cells from patchy and totalis/universalis alopecia areata patients and from healthy controls were covered by human TCRbeta sequencing. Biopsies were taken from tofacitinib-treated patients at baseline and again at 4 and 24 weeks into treatment, and several of those patients also had a later scalp biopsy. Clonality in the scalp was compared among normal scalp (n=4), patchy alopecia areata scalp (n=8), and alopecia totalis/universalis scalp (n=8). RNA was extracted with the PAXgene miRNA kit for fixed scalp, the miRNeasy kit for PBMCs, and the RNeasy kit for mouse skin. Amplification of TCRbeta CDR3 regions was done by immunoSEQ multiplex PCR using 35 Vbeta forward primers and 13 Jbeta reverse primers. Overall study results and their limits: Compared with mice, TCR sequences shared between patients were less clear, possibly partly because of HLA diversity across the patient population. Scalp clonality and the number of expanded CD8+ clones among the top 100 scalp clones were significantly decreased by tofacitinib. Unlike mouse skin, which is dominated by gammadelta T cells, normal human skin has resident alphabeta T cells that are also sequenced, and this complicates analysis of the scalp TCR repertoire. Because the treated cohort was small and had just a single nonresponder, larger studies are needed to establish links between baseline CD8+ expansion and response. Compared with normal scalp, lesional scalp, particularly in alopecia totalis/universalis, had higher clonality and more expanded CD8+ clones, which suggests antigenic drive. Many expanded lesional clones persisted in scalp and blood during tofacitinib treatment, which may partly explain relapse after stopping treatment.

What this sample's time point label stands for: about 25 weeks on oral tofacitinib. What the treatment or condition label conveys for this sample: oral pan-JAK inhibitor, 5-10 mg twice daily. Lesional scalp punch biopsies and peripheral blood were collected from alopecia areata patients. PBMCs were isolated by density centrifugation and stained for CD3, CD4 and CD8, and CD4+ and CD8+ T cells were sorted on a FACSAria. Of note for this clone: Its antigen remains unidentified. Per-nucleotide qualities are absent, and no much larger clonotype sits a single base away.

V is cut by 0 bases and J by 7 bases, and the space between the germline ends is 10 bases. From the germline V gene, CDR1 is SGDLS and CDR2 is YYNGEE. The CDR3 sequence holds 13 residues, the cysteine and phenylalanine included. Just the 39-base CDR3 DNA is kept, in frame starting at base 1. Library preparation was by the immunoSEQ multiplex PCR assay. To provide template for TCR sequencing, every sample had RNA extracted and reverse transcribed into cDNA. SuperScript III was used for first-strand cDNA synthesis, primed with a 2:1 mix of oligo-dT and random hexamers. A synthetic immune receptor repertoire was used to assess amplification bias, and residual bias was removed computationally. Concerning the study's data processing: Raw reads were preprocessed to remove errors, and CDR3 was defined according to IMGT conventions as the region from the conserved cysteine to phenylalanine. Clonality was computed as 1 minus the Shannon entropy, with the entropy normalized by log2 of the number of productive unique TCRs. Whether each scalp clone was CD4 or CD8 was inferred by checking scalp TCRbeta sequences against the CD4 and CD8 repertoires from sorted blood. Imported from immuneACCESS, the table was reduced by TCRdb to in-frame sequences with V and J called. These copies leave out some clones; in studies compared against another copy, an unresolved V gene accounts for under half, and the cause of the remainder is not known. That table supplies the V and J calls and clone size; D and trimming were determined from the DNA. In all, the sample holds about 180,000 clones, and 50% to 65% of those were seen once. Less than 14% of the sample is in the top ten clones.

This specimen consisted of CD8+ T cells sorted from blood, obtained at week 24, from a patient treated with tofacitinib. Recombination connected TRBV9 to TRBJ1-1; there is no confident call for the D gene. This sequence originates from a human donor with alopecia areata. The DNA sequence is given as TGTGCCAGCAGCGTAGAGTTTGATAGTGAAGCTTTCTTT. Its amino acids are CASSVEFDSEAFF.